A few counts support the clone carrying this T cell receptor beta chain. This sample is part of a study of technical replicates of blood from several donors. Per the germline V gene, CDR1 is SGDLS and CDR2 is YYNGEE. Trimming cost V 3 bases and J 6 bases; bases outside gene matches: 6. CDR3 length: 14 residues. Sequencing used immunoSEQ multiplex PCR; TCRdb keeps in-frame clones, though not all of them. The sample consists of almost 55,000 clones, 94% of them appearing once. The chain links TRBV9 to TRBJ2-5; 9 nucleotides match TRBD2. The sequence was collected from a human donor in good health. The sample comprised T cells isolated from PBMCs. In DNA, the CDR3 is TGTGCCAGCAGCGAGTGGGCGGGGGGGCAGACCCAGTACTTC. The encoded protein is CASSEWAGGQTQYF. Complete variable domain (other parts from reference TRBV9 and TRBJ2-5): DSGVTQTPKHLITATGQRVTLRCSPRSGDLSVYWYQQSLDQGLQFLIQYYNGEERAKGNILERFSAQQFPDLHSELNLSSLELGDSALYFCASSEWAGGQTQYFGPGTRLLVL.